The clone carrying this T cell receptor beta chain was found a few times. Its cognate antigen is unknown. Germline assignment: CDR1 SGHTA and CDR2 FQGTGA. The CDR3 runs 14 residues. V shed 5 bases and J shed 6 bases, with 15 bases lying between them. Time point noted: newly diagnosed GD, antithyroid drugs for less than 3 months. PBMC RNA was the source of the TCR library. A volume of roughly 8.4 milliliters of peripheral blood was collected in EDTA tubes. These data are taken from a study of regulatory T cells in long-lasting Graves disease. Study results and caveats: For persistent Graves' patients, TCR diversity was lower than for newly diagnosed ones. Gene preferences differed: TRBV28, TRBJ1-2, TRBJ2-5 in persistent cases.

Sequencing libraries for TCR beta were prepared with iRepertoire HTBI primers and Arm-PCR of CDR3 regions. TCRdb processed the multiplex PCR reads anew with MiXCR; each CDR3 protein has one entry. The data contain 550,000 to 700,000 distinct CDR3 sequences, about 16% of them singletons. These records were also assigned to another study, of T cells in Graves' hyperthyroidism and ophthalmopathy. According to that study: The HTBI set primed first-round TCR CDR3 RT-PCR.

This sequence was found in a man aged 18 to 30 with Graves disease. The genes are TRBV7-3 and TRBJ2-3; tentative D call: TRBD2 (6 bases). This specimen was peripheral blood mononuclear cells (PBMCs), taken at new diagnosis, from a patient treated with antithyroid drugs. The CDR3 bases are TGTGCCAGCAGCCCTGGGACTGCCTCGGATACGCAGTATTTT. Amino acids: CASSPGTASDTQYF.